This TCR beta chain was sequenced for a study of T cells in Graves' hyperthyroidism and ophthalmopathy. Study-level information: Peripheral blood was secured at the point of initial diagnosis, before any treatment. Broader study findings: Also found in blood were most expanded thyroid clonotypes above 0.001.

This clonotype has only a few counts. What it recognizes is unknown. RNA transcripts were the template for amplifying TCR beta CDR3 regions. A first-round RT-PCR of the TCR CDR3 used the HTBI primer set. TCRdb used MiXCR to reprocess the multiplex PCR reads, holding one entry per CDR3 protein. This repertoire shows 350,000 to 500,000 distinct CDR3 sequences, approximately 15% found once; its top ten account for more than 4.5%. This CDR3 spans 16 amino acids. Per germline, CDR1 SGDLS and CDR2 YYNGEE. V shed 4 bases and J 4 bases; nucleotides not matched to a gene: 11. Graves' hyperthyroidism showing no ophthalmopathy progression within 18 months was considered stable. Exclusion criteria comprised uncontrolled infection, other autoimmune disease, pregnancy or lactation.

This TCR derives from a woman aged 18-29 years with Graves' hyperthyroidism. Sequenced material: blood. This rearrangement joins TRBV9 to TRBJ2-3; 8 nucleotides agree with TRBD2. This chain's CDR3 is CASSREAAGVPDTQYF. CDR3 DNA: TGTGCCAGCAGCAGAGAGGCAGCGGGAGTCCCAGATACGCAGTATTTT. The full variable domain, completed using reference TRBV9 and TRBJ2-3, is DSGVTQTPKHLITATGQRVTLRCSPRSGDLSVYWYQQSLDQGLQFLIQYYNGEERAKGNILERFSAQQFPDLHSELNLSSLELGDSALYFCASSREAAGVPDTQYFGPGTRLTVL.